The sequence of this T cell receptor (beta chain) was determined in a study of blood T cell repertoires in COVID-19. Study-wide background: The cDNA or gDNA used as material had been derived from T cells, B-cell-depleted T cells, or PBMCs.

Authors' methods: Cell counts per sample came from amplifying reference gene primers. Measured with immunoSEQ multiplex PCR; TCRdb has only the in-frame clones, and not every one. For V, J and clone size, that table is used; D and trimming come from the DNA. The repertoire holds hundreds of thousands of clones, with 75% to 90% as singletons. The CDR3 extends over 14 amino acids. In germline, CDR1 is LGHNA, CDR2 YNFKEQ. Trimming pared 3 bases from V and 8 bases from J, leaving 14 bases between. Seattle-derived patients entered the study during active infection and were followed longitudinally. Input material: peripheral blood. This chain connects TRBV4-2 to TRBJ1-5; D possibly corresponds to TRBD1 (6 bases). The clonotype originates from a woman aged 50 to 65 with COVID-19, enrolled during active disease. The CDR3 here is CASSQDSLAEPQHF. The CDR3 coding sequence is TGTGCCAGCAGCCAGGACAGTCTAGCGGAGCCCCAGCATTTT.